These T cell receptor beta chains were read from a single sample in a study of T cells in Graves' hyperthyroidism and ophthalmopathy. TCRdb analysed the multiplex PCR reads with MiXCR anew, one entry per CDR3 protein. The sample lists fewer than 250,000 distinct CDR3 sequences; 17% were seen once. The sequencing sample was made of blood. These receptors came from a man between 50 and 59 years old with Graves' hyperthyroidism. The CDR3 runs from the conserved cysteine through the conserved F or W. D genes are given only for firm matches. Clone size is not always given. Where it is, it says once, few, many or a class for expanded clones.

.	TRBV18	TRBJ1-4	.	TGTGCCAGCTCCCCTTTGTCCTGGGATGAAAAACTGTTTTTT	CASSPLSWDEKLFF
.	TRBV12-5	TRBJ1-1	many	TGTGCTAGTGGTTCGGGGGTTAATAAGGACACTGAAGCTTTCTTT	CASGSGVNKDTEAFF
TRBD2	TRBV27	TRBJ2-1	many	TGTGCCAGCGGGAGGGGACTCGAGCAGTTCTTC	CASGRGLEQFF
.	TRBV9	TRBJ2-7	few	TGTGCCAGCAGCAACCCGGCCGGCTCCTACGAGCAGTACTTC	CASSNPAGSYEQYF
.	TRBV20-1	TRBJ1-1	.	TGCAGTGCCCCCCGGGATCCTACCCTTACAGCTTTCTTT	CSAPRDPTLTAFF
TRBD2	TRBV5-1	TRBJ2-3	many	TGCGCCAGCCGCGCGACTAGCGGGAGCCGCACAGATACGCAGTATTTT	CASRATSGSRTDTQYF
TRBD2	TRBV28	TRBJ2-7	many	TGTGCCAGCAGTTTGACTAGCGTATCCTACGAGCAGTACTTC	CASSLTSVSYEQYF
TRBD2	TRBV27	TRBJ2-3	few	TGTGCCAGCAGTGTCACTGCGGGAGGCACAGATACGCAGTATTTT	CASSVTAGGTDTQYF
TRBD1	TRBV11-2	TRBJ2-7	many	TGTGCCAGCAGCTTATTGGGGACAGCACAAACCTACGAGCAGTACTTC	CASSLLGTAQTYEQYF
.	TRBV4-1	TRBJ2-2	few	TGCGCCAGCAGCCCAATGGACCGGAATACCGGGGAGCTGTTTTTT	CASSPMDRNTGELFF
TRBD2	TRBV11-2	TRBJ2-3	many	TGTGCCAGCAGCCCCAGACTAGCGGAGGGCGGGGATACGCAGTATTTT	CASSPRLAEGGDTQYF
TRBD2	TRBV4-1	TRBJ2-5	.	TGCGCCAGCAGCCAAGTACTAGCGGGGTGGGACCAAGAGACCCAGTACTTC	CASSQVLAGWDQETQYF
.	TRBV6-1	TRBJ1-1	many	TGTGCCAGCTACCAGGGAACTGAAGCTTTCTTT	CASYQGTEAFF
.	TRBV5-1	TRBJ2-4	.	TGTGCCAGCACCTTTGGTCTAGCCAAAAACATTCAGTACTTC	CASTFGLAKNIQYF
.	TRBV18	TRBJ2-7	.	TGTGCCAGCTCACCCATAGCTCAGGGTGACGAGCAGTACTTC	CASSPIAQGDEQYF
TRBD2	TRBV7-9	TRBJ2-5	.	TGTGCCAGCAGCTCGTTCACTCTCAGGGGCGGGGGGGAGACCCAGTACTTC	CASSSFTLRGGGETQYF
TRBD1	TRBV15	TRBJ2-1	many	TGTGCCACCAGCAGAGATAGGGGGCCGAGGGGCAATGAGCAGTTCTTC	CATSRDRGPRGNEQFF
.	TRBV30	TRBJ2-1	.	TGTGCCTGGAGTAGCGGAGTGAGCTCCTACAATGAGCAGTTCTTC	CAWSSGVSSYNEQFF
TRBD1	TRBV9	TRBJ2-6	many	TGTGCCAGCAGCGCTACAGGGGGATACTCTGGGGCCAACGTCCTGACTTTC	CASSATGGYSGANVLTF
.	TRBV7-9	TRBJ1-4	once	TGTGCCAGCAGCCCCCTTGAAAAACTGTTTTTT	CASSPLEKLFF
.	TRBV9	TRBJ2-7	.	TGTGCCAGCAGCACAGGCATGGGGGACCGGGGGAACGAGCAGTACTTC	CASSTGMGDRGNEQYF
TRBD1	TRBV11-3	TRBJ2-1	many	TGTGCCAGCAGCCGACAGGGGGAAACCTACAATGAGCAGTTCTTC	CASSRQGETYNEQFF
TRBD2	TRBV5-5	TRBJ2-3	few	TGTGCCAGCAGCTGGGGACTAGCGGGGGGAGATACGCAGTATTTT	CASSWGLAGGDTQYF
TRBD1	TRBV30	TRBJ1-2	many	TGTGCCTGGAGTCCGACAGGGGATGGCTACACCTTC	CAWSPTGDGYTF
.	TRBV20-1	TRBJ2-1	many	TGCAGTGCTAGACGGGACGGCTCCTACAATGAGCAGTTCTTC	CSARRDGSYNEQFF
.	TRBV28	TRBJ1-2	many	TGTGCCAGCAGTGCCCGACATTATGGCTACACCTTC	CASSARHYGYTF
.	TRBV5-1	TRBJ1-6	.	TGCGCCAGCAGTCTGGGCTCAACCAATAATTCACCCCTCCACTTT	CASSLGSTNNSPLHF
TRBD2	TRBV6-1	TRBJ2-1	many	TGTGCCAGCAGGTCAACTAGCGGAGGGATCAATGAGCAGTTCTTC	CASRSTSGGINEQFF
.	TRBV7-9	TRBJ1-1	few	TGTGCCAGCAGCGCCACACGCACCGCTGAAGCTTTCTTT	CASSATRTAEAFF
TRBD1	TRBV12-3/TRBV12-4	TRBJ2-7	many	TGTGCCAGCAGGTTGACAGGGACCTACGAGCAGTACTTC	CASRLTGTYEQYF
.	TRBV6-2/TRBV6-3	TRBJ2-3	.	TGTGCCAGCAGTTACCGTCTACCGTCTTCGACTACTAGCACAGATACGCAGTATTTT	CASSYRLPSSTTSTDTQYF